This TCR beta chain stems from a study of T cell repertoires in cytomegalovirus infection. Study-level information: Carrying CMV and the relevant HLA type showed in public TCR beta signatures. Study-wide points: The cumulative frequency of public TCR beta families identified carriers of CMV plus the relevant HLA. HLA-C-restricted TCR beta clonotypes specific for CMV led the ex vivo response.

From the reads, TCRdb called clonotypes with MiXCR, one entry per CDR3 protein. The sample has approximately 140,000 distinct CDR3 sequences; roughly 8.2% are singletons. This clonotype was counted ten times or more. Antigen specificity is unknown. With 5 bases removed from V and 0 bases from J, the gap between germline ends came to 14 bases. Germline V lookup: CDR1 SEHNR, CDR2 FQNEAQ (reference sequence). The length of the CDR3 is 17 residues. The sequence was obtained from a human donor in good health (CMV status not recorded). Some clones in this sample may be carry-over from other donors' samples. V is TRBV7-9 and J is TRBJ1-6; a possible D gene is TRBD1 (6 bases). The sample taken for sequencing was PBMCs. CDR3 in DNA: TGTGCCAGCAGCGCTGCAGGGGTTCGCTCCTATAATTCACCCCTCCACTTT. Its translation is CASSAAGVRSYNSPLHF.